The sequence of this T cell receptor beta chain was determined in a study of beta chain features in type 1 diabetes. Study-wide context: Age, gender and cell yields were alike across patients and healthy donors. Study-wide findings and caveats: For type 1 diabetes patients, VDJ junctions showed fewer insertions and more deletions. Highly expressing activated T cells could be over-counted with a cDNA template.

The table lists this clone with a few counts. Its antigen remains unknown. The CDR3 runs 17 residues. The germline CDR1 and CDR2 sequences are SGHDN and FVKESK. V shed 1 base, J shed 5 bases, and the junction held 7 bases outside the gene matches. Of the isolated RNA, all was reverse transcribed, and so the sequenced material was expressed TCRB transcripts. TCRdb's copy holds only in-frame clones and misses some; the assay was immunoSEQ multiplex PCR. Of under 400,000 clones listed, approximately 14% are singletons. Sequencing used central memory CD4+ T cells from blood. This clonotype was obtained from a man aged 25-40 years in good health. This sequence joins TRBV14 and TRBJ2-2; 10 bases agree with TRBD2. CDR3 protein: CASSQVRLAGETGELFF. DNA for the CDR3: TGTGCCAGCAGCCAAGTCCGGCTAGCGGGAGAAACCGGGGAGCTGTTTTTT.